Given below is one TCR beta chain in context. Its specific antigen is unknown. Per-base qualities were not stored, and no clone one base away is much larger. Clipping removes 2 bases from V and 5 bases from J, with 8 as the unmatched junction base count. Including cysteine and phenylalanine, the CDR3 has 15 amino acids. The DNA shown is the 45-base CDR3, in frame from base 1. The germline V gene (reference sequence) specifies SGHNT as CDR1 and YYREEE as CDR2. Library preparation was by the immunoSEQ multiplex PCR assay. A mixture of 60 forward primers for TCR Vbeta segments and 13 reverse primers for TCR Jbeta segments was used in the multiplex PCR. A multiplex PCR assay on genomic DNA amplified the CDR3 region of rearranged TCR beta genes. On the Illumina HiSeq System, the amplified TCR beta libraries were sequenced as 87-base-pair reads. In the source study's methods: A later analysis tallied 75 million to 85 million unique TCR beta chains across the approximately 670 repertoires, and approximately 12 million of those chains were shared by two or more donors. Raw reads were error-corrected and collapsed into unique sequences with a nearest-neighbor algorithm that merged closely related sequences to remove PCR and sequencing errors. To assign V, D and J gene segments, CDR3 sequences were aligned to IMGT reference sequences. For a sequence to be retained, a match of at least six nucleotides to both a V gene segment and a J gene segment was required. Rearrangements were classified as productive when the CDR3 lacked stop codons and remained in frame with V and J, and all other rearrangements were classified as non-productive. CDR3 was defined according to IMGT convention as the region running from the second conserved V-encoded cysteine to the conserved J-encoded phenylalanine. The earlier analysis of about 590 of the donors excluded sequences that lacked an unambiguous match to a single V gene segment. In an earlier analysis of 587 of the donors, V segments were called functional above 56.7% productive rearrangements and were called segregating when the between-donor standard deviation exceeded 5%. A statistical classification framework was built to diagnose cytomegalovirus status from the catalog of TCR beta chain sequences. In a later analysis, TCR nucleotide sequences were compared against IMGT/GENE-DB human TR gene sequences so that V and J genes could be assigned. In a later analysis, CDR3 sequences and most-parsimonious VDJ recombination scenarios were assigned using the TCRdist pipeline. In a later analysis, each TCR beta chain was defined by its CDR3 amino acid sequence together with its V-gene family, and reads without a unique V-gene family were excluded. To address suspected cross-contamination and a sequencing artifact, a later analysis removed a few hundred highly shared, low-generation-probability nucleotide sequences. In a later analysis, a clonal expansion index was calculated for each public chain from normalized within-repertoire ranks of inferred template counts. A later analysis computed generation probabilities with a VDJ recombination model fitted to out-of-frame rearrangements, and checked the results against IGoR. In a later analysis, TCR-TCR, TCR-HLA and TCR-CMV co-occurrence was scored with hypergeometric tests, and a repertoire-size bias correction was applied to TCR pairs. False discovery rates were estimated in a later analysis by permuting HLA or CMV assignments 20 times. In a later analysis, co-occurring TCRs were grouped with DBSCAN, and TCRdist sequence similarity was added when clustering was performed within HLA-allele-positive subsets. Repertoires with fewer than 30,000 or more than 120,000 public chains, plus five repertoires with anomalous nucleotide sharing, were excluded from co-occurrence clustering. In TCRdb, the immuneACCESS table is reduced to in-frame sequences with V and J assigned. These tables do not hold every clone; where another copy was compared, an unresolved V gene accounts for under half, and the others remain unexplained. V, J and clone size derive from that table, while D and trimming were established from the DNA sequence. The sample table shows approximately 160,000 clones, and approximately 62% are seen once. The ten largest clones capture roughly 1.4% of the sample.

The sample is drawn from a study of cytomegalovirus exposure and HLA in healthy donors (TCRdb year 2017). Regarding the study in general: An earlier analysis of around 600 of the donors reported about 290 Gb of sequence data and some 120 million unique TCR beta sequences from some 180 million T cells. About 280 gigabases of sequencing data and approximately 85 million unique TCR sequences were included in an early release covering around 650 HLA-typed donors. Of the 300 to 500 genotyped donors, roughly 76% were placed in the genetic ancestry cluster associated with self-reported Caucasian donors. The study aimed to test whether signatures of past pathogen exposure could be identified by cataloging public T cell receptors. Using immunosequencing, the study profiled T cell repertoires from 666 subjects and related those repertoires to cytomegalovirus serostatus. Besides the first cohort of 666 subjects, a separate validation cohort made up of roughly 120 different subjects was used. To predict cytomegalovirus infection status, the study brought together high-throughput TCR immunosequencing, statistical association of individual TCRs with disease status, and machine learning. In a later analysis, previously published TCR beta repertoires from 550 to 700 donors were re-analyzed and high-resolution HLA genotyping was added so that TCR occurrence patterns could be studied. Rather than using new phenotypic data, the later analysis identified candidate immune exposures from TCR beta sequences and from how often those sequences occurred across donors. An earlier analysis of several hundred of the donors applied high-throughput TCR beta sequencing to assess whether each TCR beta V gene segment acted as functional or pseudogenic. Donor age, sex, ethnicity and CMV serostatus were compiled alongside the repertoire data. A later genetic analysis took genome-wide SNP genotypes for 398 of the 666 donors and used that subset as a discovery cohort. Every discovery cohort repertoire had been produced on one sequencing platform. Both class I and class II loci were covered by HLA typing, at four-digit resolution. The number of donors typed differed by locus, with about 629-630 for A, B, C, DRB1 and DQB1, 522 for DQA1, over 600 for DPA1, and around 460 for DPB1. Because of strong linkage in the cohort, 5 or 6 DR-DQ haplotypes were treated as single units for association and clustering. Among 300 to 500 genotyped donors of the cohort, an average of roughly 230,000 unique TCR beta nucleotide sequences was sequenced per donor, of which about 20% were non-productive. What the study reported, not specific to this receptor: In a later genetic analysis, fewer N-insertions in productive TCRs were reported among donors in an Asian-associated ancestry cluster than the roughly 640-donor mean. A later analysis found that most CMV-associated TCR beta chains appeared HLA-restricted, with HLA associations seemingly driven largely by CMV exposure. Presence/absence analyses assumed roughly uniform sequencing depth across donors, an assumption that may not hold. Because some donors lacked HLA typing at each locus, the association tests relied only on the typed subset. An association between a missense DCLRE1C variant and V-gene and J-gene trimming of TCR beta chains was found in a later genetic analysis and replicated in an independent cohort. A cluster of highly shared sequence variants was judged likely to represent a technical artifact of the sequencing pipeline. The authors suggested that the approach could potentially be generalized to other disease states and immunological phenotypes. In a later analysis, the rate of TCR association differed among HLA loci, with DRB1 alleles having the most associated TCRs and HLA-C alleles having the fewest. Assigning TCR associations to individual alleles was difficult when HLA alleles, especially DR and DQ, strongly co-occurred. In this cohort, only TCR beta chains were sequenced, and detectable features were limited by the absence of alpha or paired-chain data. The classifier was reported to diagnose cytomegalovirus status with high specificity and sensitivity in both the original and validation cohorts. Specific HLA alleles were associated with 15,000 to 20,000 TCR beta sequences at a false discovery rate of 0.05 in a later analysis. A few of the identified cytomegalovirus-associated TCR beta chains were confirmed in vitro to be specific for cytomegalovirus antigens. A further reported finding was that TCR beta sequences accurately predicted the HLA-A and HLA-B alleles for most subjects in the first cohort. A later analysis found that HLA-associated TCR beta chains were more clonally expanded and had lower generation probabilities than equally common non-associated chains. Broadly in line with IMGT annotations, most TCR beta V segments showed up in productive rearrangements about 90% or about 30% of the time in an earlier analysis of around 550 of the donors. According to a later analysis, parvovirus B19, influenza, CMV and Epstein-Barr virus appeared linked to several top co-occurrence clusters. While some public TCRs were present in many individuals, most TCR sequences turned up only very rarely across donors. CMV serostatus was the only immune exposure information available for the cohort. Because counts were too low, about 17 rarely observed V segments, including chromosome 9 orphons, were excluded from the earlier analysis of 587 of the donors. Linkage disequilibrium might explain the correlated functional status among segregating V segments, but an unknown experimental factor could not be ruled out. A total of some 180 TCR beta chains were listed by the study as associated with cytomegalovirus. Some IMGT-functional V segments, including TRBV6-2 and TRBV6-3, could not be told apart with the 87-base-pair reads, so those segments were excluded.

In total, approximately 610 healthy bone marrow donors made up the cohort. Cohort members were all nominally healthy when sampled, although unrecorded immune exposures were likely present. The donor was CMV seronegative and belonged to the group of under 400 seronegative cohort members. A peripheral blood sample was provided by each donor, and peripheral blood mononuclear cells were used for TCR beta sequencing. Genomic DNA extraction from the blood cell samples was performed with the Qiagen DNeasy Blood Extraction Kit. The V and J segments used are TRBV5-4 and TRBJ2-7, with TRBD1 identical over 9 junction bases. Sequenced sample: PBMCs. The TCR comes from a man in his fifties or sixties in good health and CMV-seronegative. The CDR3 in this case is CASSFGGDRVNEQYF. DNA sequence: TGTGCCAGCAGCTTTGGTGGGGACAGGGTTAACGAGCAGTACTTC.